Following are 30 T cell receptor beta chains from one sample sequenced in a study of T-cell reconstitution after alpha-beta-depleted transplantation in children. Researchers prepared the TCRbeta library using unique molecular identifiers, the study reports. TCRdb ran MiXCR on the PCR reads and lists one entry per CDR3 protein. The sample consists of hundreds of thousands of distinct CDR3 sequences, around a sixth of them appearing once. The specimen comprised PBMCs from the stem cell graft donor, sampled from the stem cell graft. Receptor source: a human donor who donated a stem cell graft to a child with acute myeloid leukemia.

This clonotype was detected only a few times. The J gene is TRBJ2-1, the V gene TRBV7-9; 7 positions agree with TRBD1. Germline loops: CDR1 SEHNR, CDR2 FQNEAQ (reference sequence). The CDR3 spans 13 residues. V shed 5 bases and J 8 bases; nucleotides not matched to a gene: 6. DNA for the CDR3: TGTGCCAGCAGCGCCGCCGACAGGGATGAGCAGTTCTTC. It is translated as CASSAADRDEQFF. Drawing the rest from reference TRBV7-9 and TRBJ2-1, the complete variable domain is DTGVSQNPRHKITKRGQNVTFRCDPISEHNRLYWYRQTLGQGPEFLTYFQNEAQLEKSRLLSDRFSAERPKGSFSTLEIQRTEQGDSAMYLCASSAADRDEQFFGPGTRLTVL.

In DNA, the CDR3 is TGTGCCAGCAGTGAAGAACAGGGGATCACTGAAGCTTTCTTT. Amino acid sequence: CASSEEQGITEAFF. The V and J genes are TRBV2 and TRBJ1-1; 7 bases align to TRBD1. This CDR3 region has 14 residues. Germline CDR1 SNHLY, CDR2 FYNNEI. J was trimmed by 4 bases and V by 1 base; bases with no gene match: 3.

This clonotype was picked up a small number of times. The chain has TRBV7-2 and TRBJ2-2; 8 nucleotides match TRBD1. Germline CDR1 SGHTA, CDR2 FQGNSA. The CDR3 covers 14 residues. V lost 2 bases, J lost 7 bases, and 3 bases stayed unmatched. In DNA, the CDR3 is TGTGCCAGCAGCTTACAGGGGGCGATCGGGGAGCTGTTTTTT. Protein sequence: CASSLQGAIGELFF.

This clonotype was picked up a small number of times. This chain links TRBV12-3 or TRBV12-4 with TRBJ2-2; 7 bases map to TRBD1. The CDR3 has 13 residues. The V segment lost 6 bases and the J segment 10 bases; nucleotides outside the gene matches: 8. CDR3 bases: TGTGCCAGCAGACAGGGGACCACCCTGGAGCTGTTTTTT. It translates to CASRQGTTLELFF.

CDR3 amino acids: CSVGGFPNTEAFF. In nucleotides, the CDR3 is TGCAGCGTTGGAGGATTCCCAAACACTGAAGCTTTCTTT. The chain links TRBV29-1 to TRBJ1-1; no clear D gene. The CDR3 sequence is 13 residues long. The germline V and J ends were trimmed by 4 bases and 2 bases, with 11 bases remaining between them. Germline loops: CDR1 SQVTM, CDR2 ANQGSEA.

This clonotype was seen a handful of times. The rearrangement links TRBV20-1 to TRBJ2-1; 14 nucleotides line up with TRBD2. The CDR3 has 21 amino acids. Germline V CDR1 and CDR2: DFQATT, SNEGSKA (reference sequence). The J segment lost 0 bases and the V segment lost 1 base, leaving 14 bases of the junction unmatched. The CDR3 DNA reads as TGCAGTGCTAGAGTCCGCACGCCGGGACTAGCGGGGGAACCCTCCTACAATGAGCAGTTCTTC. Protein sequence: CSARVRTPGLAGEPSYNEQFF.

This clonotype occurred once. This rearrangement joins TRBV20-1 to TRBJ2-7; 9 bases line up with TRBD1. The CDR3 is made up of 13 amino acids. Trimming removed 5 bases from V and 7 bases from J; junction bases left unmatched: 9. The germline gives CDR1 DFQATT, CDR2 SNEGSKA (reference sequence). DNA of the CDR3: TGCAGTGCTTCTCGACAGGGGGTAAGGGAGCAGTACGTC. Protein sequence: CSASRQGVREQYV.

The CDR3 nucleotides read TGTGCCACCAGTGATTCCTCAGTTGGGTCCACCACAGATACGCAGTATTTT. Amino acids: CATSDSSVGSTTDTQYF. The chain carries TRBV24-1 and TRBJ2-3; D is ambiguous. Germline values: CDR1 KGHDR, CDR2 SFDVKD. The ends were cut back, 2 bases at V and 2 bases at J, with 16 bases in the middle. The CDR3 is 17 amino acids.

The chain combines TRBV4-3 with TRBJ1-2; tentatively, D is TRBD1 (6 bases). The CDR3 is 18 amino acids. With 0 bases removed from V and 0 bases from J, the gap between germline ends came to 17 bases. The germline V gene has CDR1 LGHNA and CDR2 YSLEER. The CDR3 protein is CASSQDSTEGGTNYGYTF. CDR3 DNA sequence: TGCGCCAGCAGCCAAGATTCCACCGAAGGGGGGACTAACTATGGCTACACCTTC.

This clonotype showed up just a few times. The CDR3 bases are TGCAGTGCTCCCCGGACAGCCTCCTCCTATGGCTACACCTTC. This sequence encodes CSAPRTASSYGYTF. The chain recombines TRBV20-1 with TRBJ1-2; D possibly corresponds to TRBD1 (6 bases). This CDR3 has 14 residues. Trimming removed 5 bases from V and 4 bases from J, with 17 bases in between. CDR1 DFQATT and CDR2 SNEGSKA come from the germline V gene (reference sequence).

Remarks on this clonotype: This may be a read error, as it is one base from a much larger clone. The chain is built from TRBV20-1 and TRBJ1-5; D is unresolved. Germline lookup yields CDR1 DFQATT and CDR2 SNEGSKA (reference sequence). The germline V and J ends were trimmed by 1 base and 6 bases, with 10 bases remaining between them. This CDR3 has 13 amino acids. CDR3 sequence reads: CSARGSPGQPQHF. The CDR3 DNA follows: TGCAGTGCTAGAGGCAGTCCCGGTCAGCCCCAGCATTTT.

This clonotype has ten or more counts. The chain carries TRBV5-4 and TRBJ2-5, with 7 bases identical to TRBD2. The CDR3 loop spans 14 amino acids. Germline trimming cut 3 bases from V and 2 bases from J; bases unmatched to any gene: 4. CDR1 is SGHNT, CDR2 YYREEE, per germline (reference sequence). CDR3 DNA: TGTGCCAGCAGCTCCGGACTAGAACAAGAGACCCAGTACTTC. This gives the protein CASSSGLEQETQYF.

This clonotype has a handful of counts. The chain is built from TRBV10-3 and TRBJ1-1; a weak D match, TRBD1 (6 bases). The CDR3 has 13 residues. Germline CDR1 reads ENHRY; CDR2 reads SYGVKD. Trimming shortened V by 6 bases and J by 4 bases, and 12 bases separated the two germline ends. The CDR3: CAIRSKQGTEAFF. CDR3 bases: TGTGCCATCAGATCTAAACAGGGCACTGAAGCTTTCTTT.

This clonotype was detected only a few times. The rearrangement uses TRBV6-2 or TRBV6-3 and TRBJ2-1; either TRBD1 or TRBD2 may fit D (5 bases each). The germline V and J ends were trimmed by 7 bases and 9 bases, with 19 bases remaining between them. Germline assignment: CDR1 MNHEY and CDR2 SVGEGT. This CDR3 has 14 residues. The CDR3 reads CASTDVVGAGEQFF. The CDR3 DNA sequence: TGTGCCAGCACCGATGTAGTAGGGGCGGGTGAGCAGTTCTTC.

This clonotype came up many times. The rearrangement joins TRBV20-1 to TRBJ2-3, with TRBD2 matching 9 bases. Germline CDR1 DFQATT, CDR2 SNEGSKA (reference sequence). The V segment lost 0 bases and the J segment 1 base; nucleotides outside the gene matches: 11. The CDR3 is made up of 18 amino acids. This chain's CDR3 is CSARDPNRGGAGTDTQYF. In nucleotides, the CDR3 is TGCAGTGCTAGAGATCCAAATCGCGGGGGGGCGGGCACAGATACGCAGTATTTT.

The chain is built from TRBV13 and TRBJ2-1; D is possibly TRBD1 or TRBD2 (6 bases each). CDR1 is PRHDT and CDR2 is FYEKMQ in the germline V gene (reference sequence). Trimming pared 10 bases from V and 0 bases from J, leaving 16 bases between. This CDR3 spans 15 amino acids. In DNA, the CDR3 is TGTGCCATGGGCTTAGGGGGGCTCTCCTACAATGAGCAGTTCTTC. Its translation: CAMGLGGLSYNEQFF.

This rearrangement joins TRBV14 to TRBJ1-6; D is undetermined. The germline V gene encodes CDR1 SGHDN and CDR2 FVKESK. The V end was cut by 0 bases, the J end by 0 bases, with 9 bases between. The CDR3 is 17 amino acids. The CDR3 spells CASSQDLVGSYNSPLHF. The DNA of the CDR3 is TGTGCCAGCAGCCAAGATCTGGTGGGCTCCTATAATTCACCCCTCCACTTT.

The chain couples TRBV6-1 to TRBJ2-5; D is undetermined. The CDR3 consists of 13 residues. Per germline, CDR1 MNHNS and CDR2 SASEGT. The V and J ends lost 10 bases and 2 bases respectively, with 14 bases between them. In DNA, the CDR3 is TGTGCCACCCATGTGGCCGGGCAAGAGACCCAGTACTTC. Its translation is CATHVAGQETQYF.

This chain links TRBV12-3 or TRBV12-4 with TRBJ2-3; D call uncertain. V dropped 7 bases and J dropped 10 bases, with 18 bases sitting between them. This CDR3 has 13 amino acids. The CDR3 DNA follows: TGTGCCAGCACCTTTCAAAACTTAAGAGCGCAGTATTTT. Amino acid sequence: CASTFQNLRAQYF.

The V gene is TRBV11-3, the J gene TRBJ1-6; D remains unclear. Germline V gene data show CDR1 as SGHNT and CDR2 as YENEEA. The CDR3 sequence is 13 residues long. V lost 2 bases, J lost 11 bases, and 10 bases lay in between. CDR3 DNA: TGTGCCAGCAGCTTACCCGGTGGGGCACCCCTCCACTTT. This translates into CASSLPGGAPLHF.

This clonotype was recorded a few times. The chain recombines TRBV28 with TRBJ2-7; no clear D. V dropped 3 bases and J dropped 3 bases, with 6 bases sitting between them. The germline V gene encodes CDR1 MDHEN and CDR2 SYDVKM. The CDR3 length is 12 residues. DNA for the CDR3: TGTGCCAGCAGTTTTAACGGCTACGAGCAGTACGTC. This translates into CASSFNGYEQYV.

This clonotype was recorded many times. Here the CDR3 DNA reads TGTGCCACCCCTGGCAGGGTAGCCCCCTACAATGAGCAGTTCTTC. Its translation: CATPGRVAPYNEQFF. This chain joins TRBV24-1 and TRBJ2-1, with D tentatively TRBD1 (5 bases). Looked up from germline, CDR1 is KGHDR and CDR2 is SFDVKD. Trimming removed 9 bases at V and 2 bases at J, with 16 bases between. The CDR3 spans 15 residues.

The chain recombines TRBV11-2 with TRBJ2-3, with D possibly being TRBD1 (5 bases). Germline CDR1 reads SGHAT; CDR2 reads FQNNGV. The V and J ends lost 5 bases and 3 bases respectively, with 15 bases between them. The CDR3 totals 15 residues. The CDR3 spells CASSPPGLGTDTQYF. DNA of the CDR3: TGTGCCAGCAGCCCCCCAGGGTTGGGAACAGATACGCAGTATTTT.

This clonotype showed up just a few times. The genes are TRBV20-1 and TRBJ2-1, with 14 bases lining up with TRBD2. Germline V gene lookup returns CDR1 DFQATT and CDR2 SNEGSKA (reference sequence). The CDR3 has 15 amino acids. With 3 bases clipped from V and 8 bases from J, the junction kept 6 bases outside the gene matches. The CDR3 is CSASMTSGGGYEQFF. CDR3 nucleotide sequence: TGCAGTGCTAGTATGACTAGCGGGGGGGGCTATGAGCAGTTCTTC.

This chain connects TRBV4-1 to TRBJ2-5, with D perhaps TRBD1 (5 bases). Germline assignment: CDR1 MGHRA and CDR2 YSYEKL. The CDR3 has 14 amino acids. Trimming removed 2 bases from V and 3 bases from J, with 10 bases in between. CDR3 residues: CASSQQQAEETQYF. In nucleotides, the CDR3 is TGCGCCAGCAGCCAACAACAGGCCGAAGAGACCCAGTACTTC.

This clonotype was seen many times. The J gene is TRBJ1-5, the V gene TRBV12-3 or TRBV12-4, with TRBD1 matching over 8 bases. After removal of 2 bases from V and 9 bases from J, the junction contained 3 bases not matched to a gene. This CDR3 spans 13 amino acids. The CDR3 DNA reads as TGTGCCAGCAGTTTACCTGGGACAGGGCCCCAGCATTTT. The encoded protein is CASSLPGTGPQHF.

This clonotype has at least ten counts. This chain links TRBV12-3 or TRBV12-4 with TRBJ1-4; perhaps TRBD1 as D (6 bases). V lost 5 bases, J lost 8 bases, and 18 bases lay in between. The CDR3 runs to 15 residues. The CDR3 DNA sequence: TGTGCCAGCAGTCCGATGACAGGCCGCGGGGAAAAACTGTTTTTT. Amino acid sequence: CASSPMTGRGEKLFF.

The chain combines TRBV7-9 with TRBJ1-4; possible D gene TRBD1, 6 bases. Per germline, CDR1 SEHNR and CDR2 FQNEAQ (reference sequence). CDR3 length equals 15 residues. Between the trimmed V and J ends, which lost 4 bases and 8 bases, there was a span of 17 bases. This chain's CDR3 is CASSSPDRGEEKLFF. DNA for the CDR3: TGTGCCAGCAGCTCCCCGGACAGAGGAGAGGAAAAACTGTTTTTT.

This clonotype was seen repeatedly, ten times or more. The chain links TRBV9 to TRBJ2-5; no definite D call. V lost 3 bases to trimming and J lost 2 bases, with 14 bases between them. Germline-derived CDR1 and CDR2 are SGDLS and YYNGEE. CDR3 size: 15 residues. The DNA for the CDR3 is TGTGCCAGCAGCGAAGGAACTCTTGTTCAAGAGACCCAGTACTTC. Translated, it gives CASSEGTLVQETQYF.

The rearrangement links TRBV28 to TRBJ1-2; 7 nucleotides line up with TRBD1. CDR1 MDHEN and CDR2 SYDVKM come from the germline V gene. The CDR3 spans 12 residues. The V segment lost 6 bases and the J segment 11 bases; nucleotides outside the gene matches: 9. In DNA, the CDR3 is TGTGCCAGCAGAGAAGGGGGCGCGCAGTACACCTTC. It translates to CASREGGAQYTF.